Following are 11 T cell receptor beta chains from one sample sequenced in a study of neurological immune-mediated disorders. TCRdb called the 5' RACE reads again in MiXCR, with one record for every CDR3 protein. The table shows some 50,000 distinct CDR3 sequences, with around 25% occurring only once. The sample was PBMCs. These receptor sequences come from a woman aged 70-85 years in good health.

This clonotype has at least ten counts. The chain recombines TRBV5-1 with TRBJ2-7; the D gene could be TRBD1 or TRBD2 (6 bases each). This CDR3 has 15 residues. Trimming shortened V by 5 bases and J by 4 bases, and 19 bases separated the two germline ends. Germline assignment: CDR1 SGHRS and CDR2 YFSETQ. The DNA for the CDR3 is TGCGCCAGCAGTATAGGGGGGTCCGGGCCATACGAGCAGTACTTC. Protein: CASSIGGSGPYEQYF. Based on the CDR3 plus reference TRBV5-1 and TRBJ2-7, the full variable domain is KAGVTQTPRYLIKTRGQQVTLSCSPISGHRSVSWYQQTPGQGLQFLFEYFSETQRNKGNFPGRFSGRQFSNSRSEMNVSTLELGDSALYLCASSIGGSGPYEQYFGPGTRLTVT.

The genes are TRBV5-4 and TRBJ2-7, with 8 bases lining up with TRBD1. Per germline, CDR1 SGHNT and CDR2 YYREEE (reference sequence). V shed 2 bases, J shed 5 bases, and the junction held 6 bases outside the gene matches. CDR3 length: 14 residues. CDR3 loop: CASSFRTGRHEQYF. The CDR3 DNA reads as TGTGCCAGCAGCTTTCGGACAGGGCGCCACGAGCAGTACTTC.

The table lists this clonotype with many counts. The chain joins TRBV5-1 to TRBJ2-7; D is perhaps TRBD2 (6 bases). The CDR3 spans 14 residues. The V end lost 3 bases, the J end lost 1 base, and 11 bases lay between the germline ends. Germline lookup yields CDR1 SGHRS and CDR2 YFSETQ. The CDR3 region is CASSSGTESYEQYF. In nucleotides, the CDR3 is TGCGCCAGCAGCTCCGGGACTGAGTCCTACGAGCAGTACTTC.

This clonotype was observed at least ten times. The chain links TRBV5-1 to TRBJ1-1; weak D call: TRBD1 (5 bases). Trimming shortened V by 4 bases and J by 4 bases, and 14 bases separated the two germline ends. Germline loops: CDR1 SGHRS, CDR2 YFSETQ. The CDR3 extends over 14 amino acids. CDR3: CASSPGTGGTEAFF. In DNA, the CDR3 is TGCGCCAGCAGCCCAGGGACTGGAGGCACTGAAGCTTTCTTT. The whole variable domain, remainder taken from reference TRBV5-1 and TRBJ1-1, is KAGVTQTPRYLIKTRGQQVTLSCSPISGHRSVSWYQQTPGQGLQFLFEYFSETQRNKGNFPGRFSGRQFSNSRSEMNVSTLELGDSALYLCASSPGTGGTEAFFGQGTRLTVV.

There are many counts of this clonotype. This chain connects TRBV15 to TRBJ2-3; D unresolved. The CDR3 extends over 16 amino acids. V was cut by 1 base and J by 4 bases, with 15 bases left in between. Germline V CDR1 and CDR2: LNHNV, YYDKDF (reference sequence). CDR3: CATSRVGHLSADTQYF. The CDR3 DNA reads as TGTGCCACCAGCAGAGTTGGGCACCTTTCGGCAGATACGCAGTATTTT.

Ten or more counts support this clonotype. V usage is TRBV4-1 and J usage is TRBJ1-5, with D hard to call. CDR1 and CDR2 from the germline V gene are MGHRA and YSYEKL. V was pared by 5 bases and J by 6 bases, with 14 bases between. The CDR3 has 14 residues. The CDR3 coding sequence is TGCGCCAGCAGCTCCTGGGCGGTCGGTCAGCCCCAGCATTTT. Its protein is CASSSWAVGQPQHF.

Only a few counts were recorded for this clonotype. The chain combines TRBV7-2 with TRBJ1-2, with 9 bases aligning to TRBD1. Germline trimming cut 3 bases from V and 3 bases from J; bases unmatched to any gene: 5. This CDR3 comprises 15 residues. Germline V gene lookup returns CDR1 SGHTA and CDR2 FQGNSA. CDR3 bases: TGTGCCAGCAGCTTTACAGGGGGCGAGGACTATGGCTACACCTTC. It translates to CASSFTGGEDYGYTF. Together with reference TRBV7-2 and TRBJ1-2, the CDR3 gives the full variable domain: GAGVSQSPSNKVTEKGKDVELRCDPISGHTALYWYRQSLGQGLEFLIYFQGNSAPDKSGLPSDRFSAERTGGSVSTLTIQRTQQEDSAVYLCASSFTGGEDYGYTFGSGTRLTVV.

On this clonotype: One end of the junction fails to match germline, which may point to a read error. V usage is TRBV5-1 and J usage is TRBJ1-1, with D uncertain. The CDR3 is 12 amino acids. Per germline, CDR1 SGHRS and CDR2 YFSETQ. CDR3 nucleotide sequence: TGCGCCAGCAGCACGCGGAACTCTGAAGCTTTCTTT. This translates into CASSTRNSEAFF.

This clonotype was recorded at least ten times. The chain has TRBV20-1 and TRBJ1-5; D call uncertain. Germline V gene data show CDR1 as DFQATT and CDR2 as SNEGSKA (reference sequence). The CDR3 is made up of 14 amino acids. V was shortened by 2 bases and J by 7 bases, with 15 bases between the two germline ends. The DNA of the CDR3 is TGCAGTGCTAGAAGAGGAACAGAGACCCAGCCCCAGCATTTT. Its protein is CSARRGTETQPQHF.

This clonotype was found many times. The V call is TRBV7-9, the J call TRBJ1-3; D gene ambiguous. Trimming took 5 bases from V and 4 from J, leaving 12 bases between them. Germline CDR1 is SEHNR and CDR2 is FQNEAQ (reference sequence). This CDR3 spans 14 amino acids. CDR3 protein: CASSPLAAGNTIYF. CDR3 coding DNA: TGTGCCAGCAGCCCCCTGGCAGCCGGAAACACCATATATTTT.

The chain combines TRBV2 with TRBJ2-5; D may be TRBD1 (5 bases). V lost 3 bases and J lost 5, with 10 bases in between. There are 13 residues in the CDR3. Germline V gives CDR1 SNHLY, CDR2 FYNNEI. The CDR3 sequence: CASSDRRAETQYF. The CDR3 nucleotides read TGTGCCAGCAGTGATCGCAGGGCTGAGACCCAGTACTTC. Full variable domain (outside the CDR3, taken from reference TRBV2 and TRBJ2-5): EPEVTQTPSHQVTQMGQEVILRCVPISNHLYFYWYRQILGQKVEFLVSFYNNEISEKSEIFDDQFSVERPDGSNFTLKIRSTKLEDSAMYFCASSDRRAETQYFGPGTRLLVL.